A selection of T cell receptor beta chains follows, all from one sample in a study of HIV-infected patients and healthy controls. TCRdb reanalysed the 5' RACE reads using MiXCR and keeps one entry per CDR3 protein. The data hold about 19,000 distinct CDR3 sequences, with roughly 8.9% observed a single time. Sequencing input: blood. All receptors come from an adult in good health. Each CDR3 is given with its conserved first and last residue. The D gene is left open where the match is weak. Some rows have no size entry. The others give once, few or many, or a class for an expanded clone.

V: TRBV12-3/TRBV12-4; size: many; J: TRBJ1-1; D: NA; DNA: TGTGCCAGCAGTCCGGGCGGCTGGAACACTGAAGCTTTCTTT; CDR3: CASSPGGWNTEAFF
V: TRBV5-8; size: NA; J: TRBJ1-1; D: NA; DNA: TGTGCCAGCAGCACTCAGAGAAACACTGAAGCTTTCTTT; CDR3: CASSTQRNTEAFF
V: TRBV11-2; size: NA; J: TRBJ2-5; D: NA; DNA: TGTGCCAGCAGCCCCACTAGGATGCAAGAGACCCAGTACTTC; CDR3: CASSPTRMQETQYF
V: TRBV7-9; size: many; J: TRBJ2-1; D: NA; DNA: TGTGCCAGCAGCTTGGCAAATAACAATGAGCAGTTCTTC; CDR3: CASSLANNNEQFF
V: TRBV27; size: many; J: TRBJ1-5; D: TRBD1; DNA: TGTGCCAGCAGGGCTGGGACAGGGGACAATCAGCCCCAGCATTTT; CDR3: CASRAGTGDNQPQHF
V: TRBV19; size: many; J: TRBJ1-5; D: TRBD1; DNA: TGTGCCAGCGCAAAGGGGGCATTGGGCAATCAGCCCCAGCATTTT; CDR3: CASAKGALGNQPQHF
V: TRBV29-1; size: NA; J: TRBJ2-3; D: NA; DNA: TGCAGCGTCACCACACAACCCTCCACAGATACGCAGTATTTT; CDR3: CSVTTQPSTDTQYF
V: TRBV7-9; size: many; J: TRBJ1-5; D: TRBD1; DNA: TGTGCCAGCAGCAGGGGGGACAGCAGCAATCAGCCCCAGCATTTT; CDR3: CASSRGDSSNQPQHF
V: TRBV7-6; size: many; J: TRBJ2-1; D: TRBD2; DNA: TGTGCCAGCAGCGCCCGGGCCTCGTCGCGGGGGTACAATGAGCAGTTCTTC; CDR3: CASSARASSRGYNEQFF
V: TRBV6-6; size: few; J: TRBJ2-4; D: TRBD1; DNA: TGTGCCAGCAGCTCACTACAGGGGTCCAAAAACATTCAGTACTTC; CDR3: CASSSLQGSKNIQYF
V: TRBV5-1; size: NA; J: TRBJ1-2; D: NA; DNA: TGCGCCAGCAGCTTCAGGGAATTCTCTGGCTACACCTTC; CDR3: CASSFREFSGYTF
V: TRBV25-1; size: many; J: TRBJ1-1; D: NA; DNA: TGTGCCAGCAGTACAGCAGGAGGGAAAGTGGCTTTCTTT; CDR3: CASSTAGGKVAFF
V: TRBV28; size: many; J: TRBJ1-5; D: TRBD1; DNA: TGTGCCAGCAGTTTATCAACGGGACAGAGCAATCAGCCCCAGCATTTT; CDR3: CASSLSTGQSNQPQHF
V: TRBV12-3/TRBV12-4; size: NA; J: TRBJ2-3; D: NA; DNA: TGTGCCAGCAGTTTTGTCGGTAGCACAGATACGCAGTATTTT; CDR3: CASSFVGSTDTQYF
V: TRBV7-2; size: many; J: TRBJ2-3; D: NA; DNA: TGTGCCAGCAGCTTAGTCAGGGCAGATACGCAGTATTTT; CDR3: CASSLVRADTQYF
V: TRBV28; size: NA; J: TRBJ2-5; D: NA; DNA: TGTGCCAGCAGTTTCCCGGGTGCGGTGGAGACCCAGTACTTC; CDR3: CASSFPGAVETQYF
V: TRBV19; size: NA; J: TRBJ2-1; D: NA; DNA: TGTGCCAGTAGTATGAGGGATCTGTCCTACAATGAGCAGTTCTTC; CDR3: CASSMRDLSYNEQFF
V: TRBV5-5; size: many; J: TRBJ1-4; D: NA; DNA: TGTGCCAGCAGCTTGTCAGAAACAGGGTTCGACGGTCGCGGTGAAAAACTGTTTTTT; CDR3: CASSLSETGFDGRGEKLFF
V: TRBV3-1; size: NA; J: TRBJ2-3; D: NA; DNA: TGTGCCAGCAGCCAAGCGACTAGTCAGTATTTT; CDR3: CASSQATSQYF
V: TRBV19; size: many; J: TRBJ1-5; D: TRBD1; DNA: TGTGCCAGTAGTAAGGACAGGGCCAATCAGCCCCAGCATTTT; CDR3: CASSKDRANQPQHF
V: TRBV7-8; size: NA; J: TRBJ2-5; D: TRBD2; DNA: TGTGCCAGCAGGGGGGGGGAGCATGAGACCCAGTACTTC; CDR3: CASRGGEHETQYF
V: TRBV4-1; size: many; J: TRBJ2-5; D: TRBD2; DNA: TGCGCCAGCAGCCTCTTCCTGAGCGGGGGACAAGAGACCCAGTACTTC; CDR3: CASSLFLSGGQETQYF
V: TRBV20-1; size: many; J: TRBJ2-3; D: NA; DNA: TGCAGTGCTAGAGTTTTCGTCTCTGGTGCAGATACGCAGTATTTT; CDR3: CSARVFVSGADTQYF
V: TRBV29-1; size: medium-sized; J: TRBJ2-5; D: NA; DNA: TGCAGCGCCCTCTGGGGGTCTCAAGAGACCCAGTACTTC; CDR3: CSALWGSQETQYF
V: TRBV12-3/TRBV12-4; size: many; J: TRBJ2-7; D: NA; DNA: TGTGCCAGCAGTTTTTACGTGACTCCTCCAGGTAGCGAGCAGTACTTC; CDR3: CASSFYVTPPGSEQYF
V: TRBV2; size: few; J: TRBJ1-1; D: NA; DNA: TGTGCCAGCAGTGAATCCCGACAGTACACTGAAGCTTTCTTT; CDR3: CASSESRQYTEAFF
V: TRBV7-3; size: many; J: TRBJ1-5; D: NA; DNA: TGTGCCAGCAGCTTACCCCCGGGGGACGCATGGTGTCAGCCCCAGCATTTT; CDR3: CASSLPPGDAWCQPQHF
V: TRBV14; size: many; J: TRBJ1-1; D: TRBD1; DNA: TGTGCCAGCAGCCCTTGGACAGGGACATTGAACACTGAAGCTTTCTTT; CDR3: CASSPWTGTLNTEAFF
V: TRBV30; size: NA; J: TRBJ1-1; D: TRBD1; DNA: TGTGCCTGGGCCAGGGGGATGAACACTGAAGCTTTCTTT; CDR3: CAWARGMNTEAFF
V: TRBV5-5; size: medium-sized; J: TRBJ2-3; D: NA; DNA: TGTGCCAGCAGCTTGGTACTTGCCTCAGATACGCAGTATTTT; CDR3: CASSLVLASDTQYF
V: TRBV7-3; size: medium-sized; J: TRBJ1-1; D: NA; DNA: TGTGCCAGCAGCTTAAGCGCGAACACTGAAGCTTTCTTT; CDR3: CASSLSANTEAFF
V: TRBV20-1; size: medium-sized; J: TRBJ2-3; D: NA; DNA: TGCAGTGCTAGAGATGGGGCTACTTCGAGTTATACGCAGTATTTT; CDR3: CSARDGATSSYTQYF
V: TRBV7-9; size: NA; J: TRBJ2-5; D: TRBD2; DNA: TGTGCCAGCAGCAAGGGGTCGTGGACTAGCGTCGGGGACCAAGAGACCCAGTACTTC; CDR3: CASSKGSWTSVGDQETQYF
V: TRBV7-2; size: many; J: TRBJ2-1; D: TRBD2; DNA: TGTGCCAGCAGCTTAACTAGCGGGAGAAACAATGAGCAGTTCTTC; CDR3: CASSLTSGRNNEQFF
V: TRBV20-1; size: many; J: TRBJ2-1; D: NA; DNA: TGCAGTGCTAGGCCCCCCCTCCTAAAGGGAAATCAGTTCTTC; CDR3: CSARPPLLKGNQFF
V: TRBV25-1; size: many; J: TRBJ1-3; D: NA; DNA: TGTGCCAGCAGTGTCTCCGGAAACACCATATATTTT; CDR3: CASSVSGNTIYF
V: TRBV28; size: medium-sized; J: TRBJ2-4; D: NA; DNA: TGTGCCAGCAGCATCCGGGGTAAAAACATTCAGTACTTC; CDR3: CASSIRGKNIQYF
V: TRBV5-4; size: many; J: TRBJ1-1; D: NA; DNA: TGTGCCAGCAGCTTGGATTTCAGGACAGTAGTTACCGAAGCTTTCTTT; CDR3: CASSLDFRTVVTEAFF
V: TRBV28; size: NA; J: TRBJ2-2; D: NA; DNA: TGTGCCAGCAGCCCTGCCGCTCTTTCGACCGGGGAGCTGTTTTTT; CDR3: CASSPAALSTGELFF
V: TRBV12-3/TRBV12-4; size: NA; J: TRBJ1-5; D: NA; DNA: TGTGCCAGCAGTCCCTCGGACAATCAGCCCCAGCATTTT; CDR3: CASSPSDNQPQHF
V: TRBV5-1; size: medium-sized; J: TRBJ2-5; D: TRBD1; DNA: TGCGCCAGCAGCTGGACAGGGGATGAGACCCAGTACTTC; CDR3: CASSWTGDETQYF
V: TRBV6-5; size: many; J: TRBJ1-1; D: NA; DNA: TGTGCCAGCAGTTACTCGACTATGGGGCACACTGAAGCTTTCTTT; CDR3: CASSYSTMGHTEAFF
V: TRBV7-3; size: many; J: TRBJ2-1; D: TRBD2; DNA: TGTGCCAGCAGCGCAGGGACTAGCCCTTACAATGAGCAGTTCTTC; CDR3: CASSAGTSPYNEQFF
V: TRBV20-1; size: few; J: TRBJ2-3; D: NA; DNA: TGCAGTGCAACCCCTGGCACAGGAGCAACTAGCACAGATACGCAGTATTTT; CDR3: CSATPGTGATSTDTQYF